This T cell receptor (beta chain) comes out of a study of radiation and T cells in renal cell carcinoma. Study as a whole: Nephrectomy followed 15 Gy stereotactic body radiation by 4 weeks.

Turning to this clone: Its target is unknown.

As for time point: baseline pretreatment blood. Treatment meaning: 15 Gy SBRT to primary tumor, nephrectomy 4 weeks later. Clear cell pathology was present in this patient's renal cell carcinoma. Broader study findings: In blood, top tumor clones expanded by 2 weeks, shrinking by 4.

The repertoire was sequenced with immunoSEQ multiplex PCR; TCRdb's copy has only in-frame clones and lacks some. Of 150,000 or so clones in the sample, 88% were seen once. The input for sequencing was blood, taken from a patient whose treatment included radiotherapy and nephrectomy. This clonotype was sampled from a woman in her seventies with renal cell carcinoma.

The CDR3 reads CASSIGGSSTDTQYF. In DNA form, the CDR3 reads TGTGCCAGTAGTATCGGGGGCTCTAGCACAGATACGCAGTATTTT. The chain has TRBV19 and TRBJ2-3; possibly TRBD1 or TRBD2 for D (6 bases each). Deletions cut 3 bases from V and 0 bases from J, with 10 bases between. The CDR3 is 15 residues long. Germline CDR1 and CDR2: LNHDA and SQIVND (reference sequence). The full variable domain, its missing parts supplied by reference TRBV19 and TRBJ2-3, is DGGITQSPKYLFRKEGQNVTLSCEQNLNHDAMYWYRQDPGQGLRLIYYSQIVNDFQKGDIAEGYSVSREKKESFPLTVTSAQKNPTAFYLCASSIGGSSTDTQYFGPGTRLTVL.